One sample yielded the 24 T cell receptor beta chains listed below, sequenced in a study of cytomegalovirus exposure and HLA in healthy donors. With 60 Vbeta and 13 Jbeta primers, the PCR was carried out. Clones were read by immunoSEQ multiplex PCR, and TCRdb kept only the in-frame ones, dropping some. The table has tens of thousands of clones, 65% seen once; the top ten hold around a fifth. Specimen: PBMCs. These receptor sequences come from a woman aged 50 to 65 in good health and CMV-seropositive.

This clone has a handful of counts. This same CDR3 is encoded by further DNA sequences in the sample. The chain uses TRBV5-1 and TRBJ1-1, with TRBD1 identical over 8 bases. Trimming at V came to 4 bases and at J to 0 bases, leaving 8 bases not matched to a gene. Per germline, CDR1 SGHRS and CDR2 YFSETQ. The CDR3 totals 16 residues. The CDR3 coding sequence is TGCGCCAGCAGCCTCGCCGGGACAGGTCTGAACACTGAAGCTTTCTTT. Translated: CASSLAGTGLNTEAFF.

V usage is TRBV6-6 and J usage is TRBJ1-6, with 9 bases lining up with TRBD1. Trimming at V came to 0 bases and at J to 7 bases, leaving 1 base not matched to a gene. Germline CDR1 reads MNHNY; CDR2 reads SVGAGI (reference sequence). The CDR3 sequence is 15 residues long. CDR3 DNA: TGTGCCAGCAGTTACTCGGGGACAGGGAATTCACCCCTCCACTTT. Translating it yields CASSYSGTGNSPLHF.

The chain carries TRBV28 and TRBJ2-7; perhaps TRBD1 as D (6 bases). The CDR3 contains 16 residues. V was cut by 6 bases and J by 4 bases, with 22 bases left in between. The germline CDR1 and CDR2 sequences are MDHEN and SYDVKM. CDR3 sequence: CASSPDQGRTPYEQYF. For the CDR3, the DNA is TGTGCCAGCAGCCCCGATCAGGGGCGTACCCCATACGAGCAGTACTTC.

The chain has TRBV28 and TRBJ1-2, with 8 bases that match TRBD1. Germline values: CDR1 MDHEN, CDR2 SYDVKM. The CDR3 spans 15 residues. After removal of 6 bases from V and 4 bases from J, the junction contained 10 bases not matched to a gene. Here the CDR3 reads CASSRGQGIGYGYTF. CDR3 nucleotide sequence: TGTGCCAGCAGCCGCGGACAGGGCATCGGCTATGGCTACACCTTC.

This chain links TRBV6-1 with TRBJ1-5; D gene ambiguous. V was pared by 1 base and J by 9 bases, with 10 bases between. Germline CDR1 MNHNS, CDR2 SASEGT. This CDR3 has 13 residues. The CDR3 protein is CASSEGHGRPQHF. The CDR3 DNA reads as TGTGCCAGCAGTGAAGGTCATGGCCGGCCCCAGCATTTT.

The V call is TRBV6-1, the J call TRBJ1-2; D possibly corresponds to TRBD1 (5 bases). The V gene's germline CDR1 is MNHNS and CDR2 SASEGT. The CDR3 has 14 amino acids. With 3 bases removed from V and 2 bases from J, the gap between germline ends came to 10 bases. The CDR3 region has the DNA TGTGCCAGCAGTGACTACAACAGGAACTATGGCTACACCTTC. This sequence encodes CASSDYNRNYGYTF.

This clone was seen more than once but under ten times. The CDR3 region has the DNA TGCGCCAGCAGCGCGGACAGGGGGTCCACTGAAGCTTTCTTT. Translated, it gives CASSADRGSTEAFF. The rearrangement links TRBV5-1 to TRBJ1-1; 10 bases fit TRBD1. Germline CDR1 SGHRS, CDR2 YFSETQ. The CDR3 has 14 residues. J was trimmed by 4 bases and V by 4 bases; bases with no gene match: 4.

The CDR3 sequence: CAIGGDPDTQYF. CDR3 sequence (DNA): TGTGCCATCGGGGGGGATCCAGATACGCAGTATTTT. The chain is built from TRBV10-3 and TRBJ2-3; 7 bases align to TRBD2. V lost 8 bases and J lost 4; bases outside the gene matches: 3. Per germline, CDR1 ENHRY and CDR2 SYGVKD. This CDR3 comprises 12 residues.

V is TRBV18 and J is TRBJ1-5; 9 bases are a match to TRBD1. The CDR3 covers 14 residues. Looked up from germline, CDR1 is KGHSH and CDR2 is LQKENI. Trimming at V came to 5 bases and at J to 4 bases, leaving 3 bases not matched to a gene. The CDR3 sequence: CASSVGTGNQPQHF. CDR3 nucleotides: TGTGCCAGCTCAGTCGGGACAGGGAATCAGCCCCAGCATTTT.

The chain combines TRBV6-5 with TRBJ2-3; D gene unclear. Germline-derived CDR1 and CDR2 are MNHEY and SVGAGI. The CDR3 totals 12 residues. V was cut by 4 bases and J by 5 bases, with 7 bases left in between. The CDR3 here is CASSSVRDTQYF. The CDR3 DNA reads TGTGCCAGCAGTTCCGTCCGAGATACGCAGTATTTT.

This clone was counted a few times. The V gene is TRBV7-8, the J gene TRBJ1-1; TRBD1 aligns across 8 bases. The trim removed 5 bases at V and 9 bases at J, leaving 14 bases unmatched. Germline V gives CDR1 SGHVS, CDR2 FQNEAQ. This CDR3 is 15 amino acids long. The CDR3 spells CASSRLQGGGEKAFF. CDR3 in DNA: TGTGCCAGCAGCAGGTTACAGGGGGGTGGTGAAAAAGCTTTCTTT.

The V gene is TRBV28, the J gene TRBJ1-4; 8 nucleotides match TRBD1. With V trimmed by 6 bases and J by 6 bases, 12 bases remained unmatched. The CDR3 spans 16 residues. From germline, CDR1 is MDHEN and CDR2 SYDVKM. The CDR3 protein is CASRRAEDRVDEKLFF. CDR3 nucleotides: TGTGCCAGCAGGCGAGCCGAGGACAGGGTAGATGAAAAACTGTTTTTT. The full variable domain, rest sourced from reference TRBV28 and TRBJ1-4, is DVKVTQSSRYLVKRTGEKVFLECVQDMDHENMFWYRQDPGLGLRLIYFSYDVKMKEKGDIPEGYSVSREKKERFSLILESASTNQTSMYLCASRRAEDRVDEKLFFGSGTQLSVL.

The J gene is TRBJ1-4, the V gene TRBV19; the D gene is possibly TRBD1 (6 bases). Germline values: CDR1 LNHDA, CDR2 SQIVND (reference sequence). This CDR3 spans 14 amino acids. V was cut by 5 bases and J by 7 bases, with 14 bases left in between. The CDR3 bases are TGTGCCAGTAGTGATGGGGGGGCCGGTGAAAAACTGTTTTTT. It translates to CASSDGGAGEKLFF.

The genes are TRBV18 and TRBJ2-3; a weak D match, TRBD1 (6 bases). Germline loops: CDR1 KGHSH, CDR2 LQKENI. The CDR3 contains 16 residues. Trimming took off 6 bases at V and 0 bases at J, with 16 bases between the two ends. The CDR3 is CASSQQGWGSTDTQYF. Written as DNA, the CDR3 is TGTGCCAGCTCTCAACAGGGTTGGGGGAGCACAGATACGCAGTATTTT.

The chain couples TRBV5-1 to TRBJ1-1; D is undetermined. The germline V and J ends were trimmed by 5 bases and 0 bases, with 17 bases remaining between them. Looked up from germline, CDR1 is SGHRS and CDR2 is YFSETQ. CDR3 length equals 16 residues. The CDR3 coding sequence is TGCGCCAGCAGTACGATGTTCAACACCTTGAACACTGAAGCTTTCTTT. Translated, it gives CASSTMFNTLNTEAFF.

This clone turned up a few times. The chain links TRBV5-1 to TRBJ2-1; 10 nucleotides line up with TRBD2. CDR1 SGHRS and CDR2 YFSETQ come from the germline V gene. This CDR3 has 19 residues. J gave up 1 base and V 0 bases, and 10 bases lay outside the gene matches. The DNA for the CDR3 is TGCGCCAGCAGCTTGGTTGGGGCCACTAGCGGGGCTTCCTACAATGAGCAGTTCTTC. Amino acids: CASSLVGATSGASYNEQFF.

The chain employs TRBV2 and TRBJ2-1; 8 bases agree with TRBD2. From germline, CDR1 is SNHLY and CDR2 FYNNEI. This CDR3 contains 15 residues. V gave up 4 bases and J gave up 4 bases; unmatched junction bases: 6. CDR3 amino acids: CASSVSGGAYNEQFF. Here the CDR3 DNA reads TGTGCCAGCAGTGTTTCGGGGGGGGCTTACAATGAGCAGTTCTTC.

This clone has a single count. CDR3 in amino acids: CASLWAAGDEQYF. The CDR3, as DNA: TGTGCCAGCCTATGGGCGGCCGGGGACGAGCAGTACTTC. The rearrangement links TRBV6-1 to TRBJ2-7; weak D call: TRBD2 (5 bases). The ends were cut back, 8 bases at V and 5 bases at J, with 16 bases in the middle. The CDR3 contains 13 residues. The germline gives CDR1 MNHNS, CDR2 SASEGT.

J is TRBJ1-1 and V is TRBV7-6, with 8 bases identical to TRBD1. This CDR3 spans 13 amino acids. Germline CDR1 reads SGHVS; CDR2 reads FNYEAQ. Unmatched junction bases numbered 7, after V lost 5 bases and J lost 8 bases. CDR3 amino acids: CASSLTDRGEAFF. The CDR3, as DNA: TGTGCCAGCAGCCTGACTGACAGGGGAGAAGCTTTCTTT.

The CDR3 region has the DNA TGTGCCAGCAGTTCCCAGTGGACAGGCGACTTCTACGAGCAGTACTTC. Translated, it gives CASSSQWTGDFYEQYF. This chain uses TRBV28 with TRBJ2-7, with 7 positions matching TRBD1. Germline trimming cut 4 bases from V and 3 bases from J; bases unmatched to any gene: 12. There are 16 residues in the CDR3. Per germline, CDR1 MDHEN and CDR2 SYDVKM.

The chain has TRBV11-2 and TRBJ1-5; 7 bases line up with TRBD1. Unmatched junction bases numbered 7, after V lost 6 bases and J lost 2 bases. Germline V gene data show CDR1 as SGHAT and CDR2 as FQNNGV. This CDR3 has 15 residues. Here the CDR3 DNA reads TGTGCCAGCAGTCTCACAGGGGCCGGCAATCAGCCCCAGCATTTT. Translating it yields CASSLTGAGNQPQHF.

The chain is built from TRBV27 and TRBJ2-1; 10 nucleotides agree with TRBD2. V gave up 6 bases and J gave up 6 bases; unmatched junction bases: 14. There are 17 residues in the CDR3. The germline V gene encodes CDR1 MNHEY and CDR2 SMNVEV (reference sequence). The CDR3 reads CASSRRERGGRSNEQFF. The CDR3 DNA sequence: TGTGCCAGCAGCCGTCGAGAGCGGGGGGGCCGTAGCAATGAGCAGTTCTTC.

In its sample, this clone was seen a few times. V gene TRBV7-9 combines with J gene TRBJ2-3, with TRBD2 identical over 13 bases. The germline gives CDR1 SEHNR, CDR2 FQNEAQ (reference sequence). This CDR3 is 16 amino acids long. V shed 4 bases and J 1 base; nucleotides not matched to a gene: 2. CDR3 loop: CASSSGTSGGTDTQYF. CDR3 in DNA: TGTGCCAGCAGCTCCGGGACTAGCGGGGGCACAGATACGCAGTATTTT.

The gene calls are TRBV2 and TRBJ1-2; 9 positions agree with TRBD1. With V trimmed by 4 bases and J by 4 bases, 4 bases remained unmatched. Per the germline V gene, CDR1 is SNHLY and CDR2 is FYNNEI. CDR3 size: 14 residues. The CDR3 sequence is CASSAETGGYGYTF. The CDR3 DNA reads as TGTGCCAGCAGTGCGGAGACAGGGGGCTATGGCTACACCTTC.